Listed here is a single TCR beta chain. Its antigen remains unidentified. This CDR3 comprises 16 residues. CDR1 is SGHTA, CDR2 FQGNSA, per germline. The junction had 12 bases not matched to a gene; V was cut back by 4 bases and J by 4 bases. Libraries were prepared by immunoSEQ multiplex PCR; TCRdb keeps only in-frame clonotypes and omits some of them. The table lists about 2.4 million clones, roughly nine tenths of them singletons. The entry originates in a study of shared clonotypes between healthy human individuals. Study-wide background: Aged 18 to 49, the donors were a couple of women and three men.

General observations from the study: Exclusively blood specimens were collected; tissue repertoires likely differ.

V gene TRBV7-2 combines with J gene TRBJ2-7; 8 bases agree with TRBD1. The clonotype was recovered from a man aged 18 to 29 in good health. Sequenced: naive CD4+ T cells sorted from blood. Subset defined: CD45RA+ positively selected. The DNA for the CDR3 is TGTGCCAGCAGCTCGGTCTCCGGGACAGGCCTTTACGAGCAGTACTTC. It codes for CASSSVSGTGLYEQYF.